This T cell receptor (beta chain) emerged from a study of PD-1 blockade in classical Hodgkin lymphoma. Some clones are missing from TCRdb's copy, which holds only in-frame ones; the method was immunoSEQ multiplex PCR. Of about 9,900 clones in the sample, around 70% were seen once. Time point defined: cycle 4 day 1 (C4D1), after more than five weeks of nivolumab. Each patient's relapse followed autologous stem cell transplantation, and brentuximab vedotin exposure varied. Magnetic negative selection of thawed PBMCs yielded the CD8+ T cells. With respect to this clone: No antigen is known for it.

Overall study results and limits: Compared with baseline, CD4+ but not CD8+ TCR diversity had risen significantly by C4D1. Relapsed/refractory patients reportedly had the lowest baseline TCR diversity, below newly diagnosed patients, who were below healthy donors. Patients newly diagnosed and complete responders had comparable baseline diversity. Possible causes of repertoire differences, disease activity or prior therapy, remain undefined.

Germline V gene data show CDR1 as SNHLY and CDR2 as FYNNEI. Trimming cost V 5 bases and J 0 bases, with 5 bases left between them. CDR3 length equals 13 residues. This clonotype was sampled from a human donor with classical Hodgkin lymphoma. The material was CD8+ T cells from blood, obtained before the fourth cycle of nivolumab. This chain connects TRBV2 to TRBJ2-1; no firm D call. The CDR3 reads CASSTSSYNEQFF. For the CDR3, the DNA is TGTGCCAGCAGTACGAGCTCCTACAATGAGCAGTTCTTC.